Only one count was recorded for the clone carrying this T cell receptor beta chain. Its target is not known. This sample is part of a study of shared clonotypes between healthy human individuals. Broader study findings: Rarefaction showed sorted-subset sequencing was incomplete despite large depth.

Profiling relied on immunoSEQ multiplex PCR, and the TCRdb table lists in-frame clones only, not all of them. The table lists millions of clones, over 85% of them singletons, with roughly 1.1% in the top ten. CD45RO-negative CD8 cells positively selected for CCR7 made up the naive population, which excluded terminally differentiated effector memory CD45RA+ cells. Each of the donors was a healthy adult who was HIV-negative and had not had a recent acute infection or vaccination. The CDR3 consists of 18 residues. Losses at the gene ends were 0 bases for V and 4 bases for J; bases not matched to a gene: 15. CDR1 is LNHNV and CDR2 is YYDKDF in the germline V gene (reference sequence).

This receptor was obtained from a young man in good health. The chain carries TRBV15 and TRBJ2-7, with 7 nucleotides matching TRBD2. Sequencing input: naive CD8+ T cells sorted from blood. The CDR3 spells CATSRDFPTLAGVYEQYF. CDR3 coding DNA: TGTGCCACCAGCAGAGATTTCCCAACTTTGGCGGGGGTATACGAGCAGTACTTC.